The rows below give T cell receptor beta chains drawn from one sample of a study of cytomegalovirus exposure and HLA in healthy donors. Some clones are missing from TCRdb's copy, which holds only in-frame ones; the method was immunoSEQ multiplex PCR. The sample consists of around 220,000 clones, nearly 80% of them appearing once. The material sequenced was PBMCs. The receptors originated from a man aged 18 to 35 in good health and CMV-seronegative. The CDR3 runs from the conserved cysteine through the conserved F or W. D genes are given only for firm matches. Size is stated for part of the rows, as once, few or many counts, or as a class when the clone is expanded.

d_gene: .; abundance: .; j_gene: TRBJ2-1; v_gene: TRBV5-4; CDR3aa: CASSPQGNEQFF; CDR3nt: TGTGCCAGCAGCCCCCAGGGGAATGAGCAGTTCTTC
d_gene: .; abundance: .; j_gene: TRBJ2-2; v_gene: TRBV5-5; CDR3aa: CASSLASTGELFF; CDR3nt: TGTGCCAGCAGCTTGGCGAGCACCGGGGAGCTGTTTTTT
d_gene: .; abundance: .; j_gene: TRBJ2-7; v_gene: TRBV21-1; CDR3aa: CASSKGGRLAGGYEQYF; CDR3nt: TGTGCCAGCAGCAAAGGGGGTCGGCTAGCGGGAGGCTACGAGCAGTACTTC
d_gene: TRBD1; abundance: .; j_gene: TRBJ1-4; v_gene: TRBV7-2; CDR3aa: CASSFDRVNEKLFF; CDR3nt: TGTGCCAGCAGCTTCGACAGGGTTAATGAAAAACTGTTTTTT
d_gene: .; abundance: .; j_gene: TRBJ1-1; v_gene: TRBV2; CDR3aa: CASKLESTGEAFF; CDR3nt: TGTGCCAGCAAGCTTGAGTCAACGGGTGAAGCTTTCTTT
d_gene: .; abundance: few; j_gene: TRBJ2-2; v_gene: TRBV5-4; CDR3aa: CASSRPGLLTGELFF; CDR3nt: TGTGCCAGCAGCCGGCCGGGACTCCTCACCGGGGAGCTGTTTTTT
d_gene: TRBD2; abundance: .; j_gene: TRBJ2-1; v_gene: TRBV4-2; CDR3aa: CASSQERTSGYNEQFF; CDR3nt: TGTGCCAGCAGCCAAGAAAGGACTAGCGGCTACAATGAGCAGTTCTTC
d_gene: .; abundance: .; j_gene: TRBJ1-5; v_gene: TRBV19; CDR3aa: CASAIMNSNQPQHF; CDR3nt: TGTGCCAGTGCGATTATGAATAGCAATCAGCCCCAGCATTTT
d_gene: TRBD2; abundance: .; j_gene: TRBJ2-5; v_gene: TRBV30; CDR3aa: CAWSTPAGAQYF; CDR3nt: TGTGCCTGGAGCACACCAGCGGGGGCCCAGTACTTC
d_gene: TRBD2; abundance: .; j_gene: TRBJ2-7; v_gene: TRBV5-3; CDR3aa: CARSLAGTSGIREQYF; CDR3nt: TGTGCCAGAAGCCTCGCCGGGACTAGCGGGATCCGCGAGCAGTACTTC
d_gene: .; abundance: .; j_gene: TRBJ2-1; v_gene: TRBV30; CDR3aa: CAWSVAVVSFTYNEQFF; CDR3nt: TGTGCCTGGAGTGTTGCAGTGGTTAGCTTCACCTACAATGAGCAGTTCTTC
d_gene: .; abundance: .; j_gene: TRBJ1-4; v_gene: TRBV4-3; CDR3aa: CASSPGTLRQGEKLFF; CDR3nt: TGCGCCAGCAGCCCAGGGACACTTCGCCAAGGTGAAAAACTGTTTTTT
d_gene: TRBD1; abundance: .; j_gene: TRBJ1-2; v_gene: TRBV27; CDR3aa: CASSLGQGVGYTF; CDR3nt: TGTGCCAGCAGTTTAGGACAGGGTGTGGGCTACACCTTC
d_gene: .; abundance: .; j_gene: TRBJ2-7; v_gene: TRBV6-8; CDR3aa: CASSYRGTVGYEQYF; CDR3nt: TGTGCCAGCAGTTATCGGGGGACAGTTGGGTACGAGCAGTACTTC
d_gene: TRBD2; abundance: .; j_gene: TRBJ2-1; v_gene: TRBV27; CDR3aa: CASSFLPLAGGVNEQFF; CDR3nt: TGTGCCAGCAGTTTCCTCCCACTAGCGGGAGGTGTCAATGAGCAGTTCTTC
d_gene: TRBD2; abundance: .; j_gene: TRBJ2-2; v_gene: TRBV4-3; CDR3aa: CASSHGTGLATGELFF; CDR3nt: TGCGCCAGCAGCCACGGAACGGGACTAGCAACCGGGGAGCTGTTTTTT
d_gene: TRBD1; abundance: .; j_gene: TRBJ1-3; v_gene: TRBV18; CDR3aa: CASSPRGTGNSGNTIYF; CDR3nt: TGTGCCAGCTCACCCCGAGGGACAGGGAACTCTGGAAACACCATATATTTT
d_gene: TRBD1; abundance: .; j_gene: TRBJ2-7; v_gene: TRBV2; CDR3aa: CASCRTGGYEQYF; CDR3nt: TGTGCCAGCTGCCGTACAGGGGGCTACGAGCAGTACTTC
d_gene: TRBD1; abundance: few; j_gene: TRBJ1-2; v_gene: TRBV27; CDR3aa: CASSERDRGTYGYTF; CDR3nt: TGTGCCAGCAGTGAAAGGGACAGGGGTACCTATGGCTACACCTTC
d_gene: TRBD1; abundance: .; j_gene: TRBJ1-2; v_gene: TRBV7-2; CDR3aa: CASSGRDRGLGYTF; CDR3nt: TGTGCCAGCAGCGGCCGGGACAGGGGTCTTGGCTACACCTTC
d_gene: .; abundance: .; j_gene: TRBJ2-1; v_gene: TRBV11-2; CDR3aa: CASSLVLGQGGDEQFF; CDR3nt: TGTGCCAGCAGCTTAGTCTTAGGGCAGGGTGGTGATGAGCAGTTCTTC
d_gene: TRBD2; abundance: .; j_gene: TRBJ2-2; v_gene: TRBV6-1; CDR3aa: CASSDLAGIGELFF; CDR3nt: TGTGCCAGCAGTGATCTAGCGGGGATCGGGGAGCTGTTTTTT
d_gene: .; abundance: .; j_gene: TRBJ2-3; v_gene: TRBV4-1; CDR3aa: CASSQDSRSTDTQYF; CDR3nt: TGCGCCAGCAGCCAGGACAGCCGTAGCACAGATACGCAGTATTTT
d_gene: TRBD1; abundance: .; j_gene: TRBJ2-7; v_gene: TRBV5-1; CDR3aa: CASSLGTGRVDEQYF; CDR3nt: TGCGCCAGCAGCTTAGGGACAGGGAGGGTCGACGAGCAGTACTTC
d_gene: .; abundance: .; j_gene: TRBJ1-2; v_gene: TRBV4-1; CDR3aa: CASSQDTKTPMTRNYGYTF; CDR3nt: TGCGCCAGCAGCCAAGATACGAAAACCCCGATGACAAGGAACTATGGCTACACCTTC
d_gene: TRBD2; abundance: .; j_gene: TRBJ2-6; v_gene: TRBV11-3; CDR3aa: CASSLVGGRSLTF; CDR3nt: TGTGCCAGCAGCTTAGTCGGGGGGAGGTCGTTGACTTTC
d_gene: .; abundance: .; j_gene: TRBJ2-5; v_gene: TRBV21-1; CDR3aa: CASSKAPGTLEVETQYF; CDR3nt: TGTGCCAGCAGCAAAGCGCCCGGGACACTCGAGGTGGAGACCCAGTACTTC
d_gene: .; abundance: .; j_gene: TRBJ2-2; v_gene: TRBV4-2; CDR3aa: CASSQDRAGELFF; CDR3nt: TGTGCCAGCAGCCAAGATCGTGCCGGGGAGCTGTTTTTT
d_gene: .; abundance: few; j_gene: TRBJ1-1; v_gene: TRBV28; CDR3aa: CASSLAHPEAFF; CDR3nt: TGTGCCAGCAGCCTAGCACACCCTGAAGCTTTCTTT
d_gene: TRBD1; abundance: .; j_gene: TRBJ1-1; v_gene: TRBV18; CDR3aa: CASSPESTGGTEAFF; CDR3nt: TGTGCCAGCTCACCAGAATCAACAGGGGGCACTGAAGCTTTCTTT
d_gene: .; abundance: few; j_gene: TRBJ1-5; v_gene: TRBV7-2; CDR3aa: CASSLVVGQPQHF; CDR3nt: TGTGCCAGCAGCTTAGTCGTGGGCCAGCCCCAGCATTTT
d_gene: .; abundance: .; j_gene: TRBJ2-1; v_gene: TRBV29-1; CDR3aa: CSVFISESSYNEQFF; CDR3nt: TGCAGCGTTTTTATTAGCGAGAGCTCCTACAATGAGCAGTTCTTC
d_gene: .; abundance: few; j_gene: TRBJ1-1; v_gene: TRBV6-1; CDR3aa: CASTPQGWNTEAFF; CDR3nt: TGTGCCAGCACTCCCCAGGGGTGGAACACTGAAGCTTTCTTT
d_gene: .; abundance: .; j_gene: TRBJ1-4; v_gene: TRBV7-9; CDR3aa: CSSSLDTRGFNEKLFF; CDR3nt: TGTTCCAGCAGCTTAGACACAAGAGGTTTTAATGAAAAACTGTTTTTT
d_gene: .; abundance: .; j_gene: TRBJ2-7; v_gene: TRBV7-3; CDR3aa: CASSPGTRTYEQYF; CDR3nt: TGTGCCAGCAGCCCCGGGACTCGGACCTACGAGCAGTACTTC
d_gene: TRBD2; abundance: few; j_gene: TRBJ2-1; v_gene: TRBV19; CDR3aa: CASSTTSVASYNEQFF; CDR3nt: TGTGCCAGTAGTACGACTAGCGTCGCCTCCTACAATGAGCAGTTCTTC
d_gene: .; abundance: .; j_gene: TRBJ2-7; v_gene: TRBV9; CDR3aa: CASSVNSGASYEQYF; CDR3nt: TGTGCCAGCAGCGTAAATTCAGGGGCGTCCTACGAGCAGTACTTC
d_gene: TRBD1; abundance: .; j_gene: TRBJ1-2; v_gene: TRBV6-5; CDR3aa: CASRGNRGKNYGYTF; CDR3nt: TGTGCCAGCAGGGGAAACAGGGGGAAGAACTATGGCTACACCTTC
d_gene: TRBD2; abundance: .; j_gene: TRBJ2-5; v_gene: TRBV5-1; CDR3aa: CASSLGGLGDQETQYF; CDR3nt: TGCGCCAGCAGCTTGGGGGGACTAGGGGACCAAGAGACCCAGTACTTC
d_gene: TRBD1; abundance: once; j_gene: TRBJ2-1; v_gene: TRBV28; CDR3aa: CASSSKGTGIRGQFF; CDR3nt: TGTGCCAGCAGTTCAAAAGGGACAGGGATTCGCGGGCAGTTCTTC
d_gene: .; abundance: .; j_gene: TRBJ1-5; v_gene: TRBV7-8; CDR3aa: CASSPYPDRYNQPQHF; CDR3nt: TGTGCCAGCAGCCCTTATCCGGACAGATACAATCAGCCCCAGCATTTT
d_gene: TRBD2; abundance: .; j_gene: TRBJ2-1; v_gene: TRBV5-4; CDR3aa: CASSPGGGLAGGYNEQFF; CDR3nt: TGTGCCAGCAGCCCCGGGGGTGGACTAGCGGGGGGATACAATGAGCAGTTCTTC
d_gene: .; abundance: .; j_gene: TRBJ2-1; v_gene: TRBV10-3; CDR3aa: CAIHRDGTYNEQFF; CDR3nt: TGTGCCATTCACAGGGATGGAACCTACAATGAGCAGTTCTTC
d_gene: TRBD1; abundance: .; j_gene: TRBJ1-6; v_gene: TRBV27; CDR3aa: CASRWGQGSFNSPLHF; CDR3nt: TGTGCCAGCAGGTGGGGACAGGGGTCATTTAATTCACCCCTCCACTTT
d_gene: .; abundance: .; j_gene: TRBJ2-5; v_gene: TRBV11-1; CDR3aa: CASSLMRSQETQYF; CDR3nt: TGTGCCAGCAGCTTGATGCGGTCCCAAGAGACCCAGTACTTC
d_gene: .; abundance: .; j_gene: TRBJ1-4; v_gene: TRBV28; CDR3aa: CASTQAGRGFEKLFF; CDR3nt: TGTGCCAGCACCCAAGCGGGAAGGGGTTTTGAAAAACTGTTTTTT
d_gene: TRBD1; abundance: .; j_gene: TRBJ1-1; v_gene: TRBV29-1; CDR3aa: CSVVVPRRTGVNTEAFF; CDR3nt: TGCAGCGTTGTGGTACCGCGAAGGACAGGGGTTAACACTGAAGCTTTCTTT
d_gene: TRBD1; abundance: .; j_gene: TRBJ2-7; v_gene: TRBV6-1; CDR3aa: CASSEAETGSYEQYF; CDR3nt: TGTGCCAGCAGTGAAGCGGAGACAGGGAGCTACGAGCAGTACTTC
d_gene: TRBD2; abundance: .; j_gene: TRBJ2-1; v_gene: TRBV11-3; CDR3aa: CASSVSGGTTNEQFF; CDR3nt: TGTGCCAGCAGCGTTAGCGGGGGGACTACCAATGAGCAGTTCTTC
d_gene: .; abundance: .; j_gene: TRBJ2-7; v_gene: TRBV4-3; CDR3aa: CASSRTVDTVTYEQYF; CDR3nt: TGCGCCAGCAGCCGAACCGTAGATACTGTTACCTACGAGCAGTACTTC
d_gene: TRBD1; abundance: .; j_gene: TRBJ1-4; v_gene: TRBV9; CDR3aa: CASSDQTGIEEKLFF; CDR3nt: TGTGCCAGCAGCGATCAGACAGGGATAGAGGAAAAACTGTTTTTT
d_gene: .; abundance: .; j_gene: TRBJ2-7; v_gene: TRBV7-3; CDR3aa: CASSLTGGSEQYF; CDR3nt: TGTGCCAGCAGCTTAACGGGGGGTAGCGAGCAGTACTTC
d_gene: .; abundance: .; j_gene: TRBJ2-5; v_gene: TRBV2; CDR3aa: CASSEAGGVGETQYF; CDR3nt: TGTGCCAGCAGTGAAGCCGGAGGGGTGGGAGAGACCCAGTACTTC
d_gene: .; abundance: .; j_gene: TRBJ1-2; v_gene: TRBV6-5; CDR3aa: CASSYGGDRGYGYTF; CDR3nt: TGTGCCAGCAGTTATGGGGGGGATCGGGGCTATGGCTACACCTTC
d_gene: TRBD1; abundance: few; j_gene: TRBJ2-7; v_gene: TRBV7-2; CDR3aa: CASSQAATGGSEQYF; CDR3nt: TGTGCCAGCAGCCAAGCCGCGACAGGGGGCTCCGAGCAGTACTTC
d_gene: TRBD1; abundance: .; j_gene: TRBJ1-2; v_gene: TRBV5-1; CDR3aa: CASSLELGRQGDYGYTF; CDR3nt: TGCGCCAGCAGCTTGGAATTGGGGAGACAGGGAGACTATGGCTACACCTTC
d_gene: TRBD2; abundance: once; j_gene: TRBJ2-3; v_gene: TRBV29-1; CDR3aa: CSVAATSGQTPSTDTQYF; CDR3nt: TGCAGCGTTGCCGCGACTAGCGGGCAGACCCCTAGCACAGATACGCAGTATTTT